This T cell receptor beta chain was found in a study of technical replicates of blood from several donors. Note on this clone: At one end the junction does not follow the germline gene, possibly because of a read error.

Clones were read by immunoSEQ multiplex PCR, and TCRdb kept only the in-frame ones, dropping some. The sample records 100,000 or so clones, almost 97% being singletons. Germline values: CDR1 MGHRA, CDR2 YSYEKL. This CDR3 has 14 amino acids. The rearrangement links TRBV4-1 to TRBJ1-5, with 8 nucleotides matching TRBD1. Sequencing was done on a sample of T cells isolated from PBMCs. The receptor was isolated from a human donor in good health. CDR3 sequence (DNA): TGCGCCAGCAGAAGGACAGGGAGCAACCAGCCCCAGCATTTT. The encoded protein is CASRRTGSNQPQHF.